The T cell receptor beta chain described here comes from a study of early T cells in non-severe SARS-CoV-2 infection. Study at large: The study sequenced bulk RNA from unsorted whole blood, with chains unpaired. Study results and limitations: Anti-spike CD8 responses were favored in VDJdb matching, and private and CD4 specificities were missed.

Unique molecular identifiers were attached to individual cDNA molecules. MiXCR, applied by TCRdb to the 5' RACE reads, yields one record per CDR3 protein. Among 25,000 to 35,000 distinct CDR3 sequences listed, around 7% were seen once. This clonotype appeared many times. The antigen is undetermined. Germline V gene data show CDR1 as SGHVS and CDR2 as FQNEAQ. This CDR3 is built from 13 residues. The V gene end was trimmed by 1 base and the J gene end by 7 bases; junction bases not matched to a gene: 3. The chain joins TRBV7-8 to TRBJ1-2; 7 bases map to TRBD1. This clonotype was sampled from an adult who was a healthcare worker with PCR-confirmed SARS-CoV-2 infection or an uninfected control (not recorded which). The sample consisted of whole blood. CDR3 loop: CASSLEGARGYTF. The CDR3 region has the DNA TGTGCCAGCAGCTTAGAGGGGGCGCGTGGCTACACCTTC.